Shown below are 12 T cell receptor beta chains from a single sample sequenced in a study of pediatric ulcerative colitis. Generated by immunoSEQ multiplex PCR, the TCRdb table keeps only in-frame clones and is missing some. The table lists about 64,000 clones, about three quarters of them singletons, with 5.2% in the top ten. The sample taken for sequencing was blood. Receptors were obtained from a boy under 18 with moderate ulcerative colitis.

The chain has TRBV5-1 and TRBJ1-2, with unresolved D. This CDR3 has 14 residues. Trimming cost V 6 bases and J 2 bases, with 14 bases left between them. CDR1 SGHRS and CDR2 YFSETQ come from the germline V gene. CDR3 nucleotides: TGCGCCAGCACCAACGACGGTACGAACTATGGCTACACCTTC. Its protein product is CASTNDGTNYGYTF.

The gene calls are TRBV11-3 and TRBJ2-2, with 9 bases matching TRBD1. Unmatched junction bases numbered 0, after V lost 0 bases and J lost 1 base. Germline loops: CDR1 SGHNT, CDR2 YENEEA. CDR3 length: 16 residues. The CDR3 sequence: CASSLEDRGNTGELFF. CDR3 bases: TGTGCCAGCAGCTTAGAGGACAGGGGGAACACCGGGGAGCTGTTTTTT.

The genes are TRBV7-9 and TRBJ2-1; 13 bases are shared with TRBD2. V lost 6 bases, J lost 10 bases, and 12 bases stayed unmatched. Germline CDR1 reads SEHNR; CDR2 reads FQNEAQ (reference sequence). The CDR3 loop spans 16 amino acids. CDR3 residues: CASSTFGTSGIWEQFF. The CDR3 region has the DNA TGTGCCAGCAGTACCTTTGGGACTAGCGGGATTTGGGAGCAGTTCTTC.

This clone was seen only a few times. V is TRBV7-9 and J is TRBJ1-1; D might be TRBD1 (6 bases). The CDR3 loop spans 16 amino acids. Germline V gives CDR1 SEHNR, CDR2 FQNEAQ (reference sequence). Trimming took 3 bases from V and 3 from J, leaving 17 bases between them. The CDR3 DNA follows: TGTGCCAGCAGCTTTTCCCTCTTAGGGGGGGACACTGAAGCTTTCTTT. It encodes CASSFSLLGGDTEAFF. Based on the CDR3 plus reference TRBV7-9 and TRBJ1-1, the full variable domain is DTGVSQNPRHKITKRGQNVTFRCDPISEHNRLYWYRQTLGQGPEFLTYFQNEAQLEKSRLLSDRFSAERPKGSFSTLEIQRTEQGDSAMYLCASSFSLLGGDTEAFFGQGTRLTVV.

The chain joins TRBV19 to TRBJ2-7; no firm D call. CDR1 and CDR2 (germline): LNHDA, SQIVND (reference sequence). The CDR3 extends over 14 amino acids. Trimming pared 1 base from V and 2 bases from J, leaving 9 bases between. CDR3 nucleotide sequence: TGTGCCAGTAGTATAGTTGCGGCGGCCTACGAGCAGTACTTC. Protein sequence: CASSIVAAAYEQYF.

J is TRBJ2-2 and V is TRBV27; 11 positions match TRBD2. This CDR3 is built from 20 residues. Germline V gene data show CDR1 as MNHEY and CDR2 as SMNVEV (reference sequence). The V gene end was trimmed by 6 bases and the J gene end by 3 bases; junction bases not matched to a gene: 18. CDR3 protein: CASSFPSSGTSGRYTGELFF. In nucleotides, the CDR3 is TGTGCCAGCAGCTTCCCCTCCTCAGGGACTAGCGGAAGATACACCGGGGAGCTGTTTTTT.

The CDR3 DNA reads TGTGCCAGCAGCCGCGGACAGGGACGAACTAATGAAAAACTGTTTTTT. It encodes CASSRGQGRTNEKLFF. The chain carries TRBV5-4 and TRBJ1-4, with 8 nucleotides matching TRBD1. CDR1 and CDR2 (germline): SGHNT, YYREEE (reference sequence). This CDR3 comprises 16 residues. The J segment lost 1 base and the V segment lost 4 bases, leaving 6 bases of the junction unmatched.

The chain combines TRBV14 with TRBJ2-1; D could derive from TRBD1 or TRBD2 (5 bases each). Germline-derived CDR1 and CDR2 are SGHDN and FVKESK. V was cut by 4 bases and J by 4 bases, with 17 bases left in between. This CDR3 comprises 16 residues. The DNA of the CDR3 is TGTGCCAGCAGCCCGATACGGGGCCGACCTTACAATGAGCAGTTCTTC. Protein: CASSPIRGRPYNEQFF. The entire variable domain, with the rest obtained from reference TRBV14 and TRBJ2-1, is as follows: EAGVTQFPSHSVIEKGQTVTLRCDPISGHDNLYWYRRVMGKEIKFLLHFVKESKQDESGMPNNRFLAERTGGTYSTLKVQPAELEDSGVYFCASSPIRGRPYNEQFFGPGTRLTVL.

This clone was seen once. The DNA is omitted, as the CDR3 cannot be located on it reliably, and the CDR3 follows TCRdb's listing. The J gene is TRBJ1-5, the V gene TRBV21-1; the table's D call, TRBD1, has no DNA check behind it. TRBV21-1 is flagged as a pseudogene. The CDR3 is made up of 16 amino acids, end residues included. CDR3 protein: CASSKVGTGTNQPQHF.

The chain has TRBV9 and TRBJ1-6; a weak D match, TRBD1 (5 bases). The germline V and J ends were trimmed by 1 base and 7 bases, with 9 bases remaining between them. Germline CDR1 reads SGDLS; CDR2 reads YYNGEE. The CDR3 has 14 residues. The CDR3 spells CASSVRRGNSPLHF. The CDR3 coding sequence is TGTGCCAGCAGCGTACGACGGGGGAATTCACCCCTCCACTTT.

The V and J genes are TRBV19 and TRBJ1-4; D unclear. CDR1 and CDR2 from the germline V gene are LNHDA and SQIVND (reference sequence). The CDR3 is 16 amino acids. V lost 7 bases to trimming and J lost 0 bases, with 15 bases between them. The CDR3 reads CASTPPPRATNEKLFF. For the CDR3, the DNA is TGTGCCAGTACCCCGCCCCCCAGAGCAACTAATGAAAAACTGTTTTTT.

The chain recombines TRBV19 with TRBJ2-1; no definite D call. Germline values: CDR1 LNHDA, CDR2 SQIVND (reference sequence). V lost 4 bases, J lost 4 bases, and 11 bases lay in between. This CDR3 is built from 14 residues. CDR3 coding DNA: TGTGCCAGTAGTACCACAGACGGGTACAATGAGCAGTTCTTC. Its translation: CASSTTDGYNEQFF.